This is a list of T cell receptor beta chains from one sample in a study of CD8 T cells in ankylosing spondylitis. TCRdb re-analysed the 5' RACE reads in MiXCR, keeping a single row per CDR3 protein. The sample includes about 400,000 distinct CDR3 sequences, approximately 22% of them seen just once. The sequencing input was blood, either unsorted or a sorted T cell fraction (not recorded which). These receptors were collected from a male donor with ankylosing spondylitis or in good health (not recorded which). Each CDR3 is given with its conserved first and last residue. A D gene is named only where the DNA matches it firmly. Some rows have no size entry. The others give once, few or many, or a class for an expanded clone.

few TRBD2 TRBJ2-7 TRBV9 CASSVEGSGGWEQYF TGTGCCAGCAGCGTAGAAGGTAGCGGGGGCTGGGAGCAGTACTTC
few . TRBJ2-5 TRBV4-1 CASSQDGDGETQYF TGCGCCAGCAGCCAAGATGGCGATGGGGAGACCCAGTACTTC
few TRBD1 TRBJ1-5 TRBV4-1 CASSQPYGQGTEPQHF TGCGCCAGCAGCCAACCCTACGGACAGGGAACGGAGCCCCAGCATTTT
few . TRBJ2-5 TRBV3-1 CASRPLGQTQETQYF TGTGCCAGCAGACCCCTTGGGCAGACCCAAGAGACCCAGTACTTC
few . TRBJ2-2 TRBV13 CASSLGRTPAGELFF TGTGCCAGCAGCTTAGGCCGGACCCCCGCCGGGGAGCTGTTTTTT
. TRBD1 TRBJ2-3 TRBV27 CASSSTGGRTDTQYF TGTGCCAGCAGTTCGACAGGGGGCCGAACAGATACGCAGTATTTT
. . TRBJ2-3 TRBV6-1 CASSANGASTDTQYF TGTGCCAGCAGTGCAAACGGAGCAAGCACAGATACGCAGTATTTT
. . TRBJ2-3 TRBV29-1 CSVEDSGFDWADTQYF TGCAGCGTTGAAGATTCAGGGTTCGATTGGGCAGATACGCAGTATTTT
medium-sized TRBD1 TRBJ2-3 TRBV6-4 CASSPRTGGADTQYF TGTGCCAGCAGTCCTAGGACAGGGGGCGCAGATACGCAGTATTTT
few . TRBJ1-1 TRBV12-3/TRBV12-4 CASSLTDGNTEAFF TGTGCCAGCAGTTTAACGGATGGGAACACTGAAGCTTTCTTT
few TRBD2 TRBJ2-7 TRBV7-2 CASSLVLRGGFYEQYF TGTGCCAGCAGCTTAGTGTTGCGGGGGGGTTTCTACGAGCAGTACTTC
few TRBD1 TRBJ2-2 TRBV5-6 CASSDGTANTGELFF TGTGCCAGCAGCGACGGGACAGCGAACACCGGGGAGCTGTTTTTT
many TRBD2 TRBJ2-7 TRBV12-3/TRBV12-4 CASSRGPGLPYEQYF TGTGCCAGCAGTCGCGGGCCGGGACTACCCTACGAGCAGTACTTC
. . TRBJ2-5 TRBV14 CASSQGFDSETQYF TGTGCCAGCAGCCAAGGGTTCGACTCCGAGACCCAGTACTTC
. TRBD1 TRBJ1-5 TRBV7-8 CASSPEQGMVHQPQHF TGTGCCAGCAGCCCAGAACAGGGGATGGTTCATCAGCCCCAGCATTTT
once . TRBJ2-7 TRBV20-1 CSAQGLEQYF TGCAGTGCCCAGGGACTCGAGCAGTACTTC
. . TRBJ1-5 TRBV12-3/TRBV12-4 CASSSGTLYSNQPQHF TGTGCCAGCAGTTCCGGGACCCTGTATAGCAATCAGCCCCAGCATTTT
few . TRBJ2-1 TRBV10-3 CAIIFRHNNEQFF TGTGCCATCATATTCCGCCACAACAATGAGCAGTTCTTC
many . TRBJ2-6 TRBV10-3 CAISDLGQSSGANVLTF TGTGCCATCAGTGACCTCGGACAGAGCTCTGGGGCCAACGTCCTGACTTTC